This TCR beta chain appears in the sequencing data of a study of T cell repertoires in cytomegalovirus infection. Points from the study as a whole: In two of eight donors, the top clonotype was HLA-C-restricted CMV-specific.

Germline V gene data show CDR1 as DFQATT and CDR2 as SNEGSKA (reference sequence). Trimming took 0 bases from V and 8 from J, leaving 14 bases between them. This CDR3 has 15 residues. MiXCR was run by TCRdb on the reads, yielding one entry per CDR3 protein. The table shows 600,000 to 800,000 distinct CDR3 sequences, with roughly a quarter occurring only once. Points on this clonotype: Its specificity is not known.

The receptor was derived from a human donor in good health (CMV status not recorded). Some clones in this sample may be carry-over from other donors' samples. The rearrangement links TRBV20-1 to TRBJ1-6, with D tentatively TRBD1 (6 bases). The specimen was CD8+ T cells from PBMCs. In DNA, the CDR3 is TGCAGTGCTAGAGAGAACCGGGGGCTGGATTCACCCCTCCACTTT. Protein: CSARENRGLDSPLHF.